This T cell receptor beta chain was documented in a study of T cells in tumors after PD-1 blockade. About the study: A subset received ongoing vismodegib 150 mg daily alongside anti-PD-1 therapy.

This clone is medium-sized. Its antigen is unidentified. Other DNA sequences in the same sample also yield this CDR3. TCRdb's table, derived via immunoSEQ multiplex PCR, lists solely in-frame clones and lacks some. The table shows 10,000 to 11,000 clones, with 65% to 80% occurring only once. The CDR3 is made up of 14 amino acids. Trimming took off 4 bases at V and 0 bases at J, with 9 bases between the two ends. CDR1 is SGHDN and CDR2 is FVKESK in the germline V gene. General study findings and limits: Blood contained approximately 41% of the tumor's TCR clonotypes.

The clonotype originates from a human donor with basal cell carcinoma. The chain has TRBV14 and TRBJ1-1, with unresolved D. This material consisted of tumor tissue, taken after anti-PD-1 treatment. The chain's CDR3 is CASSPPGMNTEAFF. The CDR3 DNA reads TGTGCCAGCAGCCCCCCGGGGATGAACACTGAAGCTTTCTTT.